Listed below are T cell receptor beta chains from one sample, sequenced in a study of blood T cell repertoires in COVID-19. Only in-frame clones appear in the TCRdb table, and some are missing; sequencing was by immunoSEQ multiplex PCR. Of just over 300,000 clones in the sample, just over 85% were seen once. The sequenced sample was PBMCs or T cells enriched from blood (not recorded which). Receptors were obtained from a young man who had recovered from COVID-19. Each CDR3 is given with its conserved first and last residue. D genes are given only for firm matches. Only part of the rows carry a size: once, few, many, or a class if the clone is expanded.

v_gene	abundance	j_gene	d_gene	CDR3aa	CDR3nt
TRBV6-5	few	TRBJ2-5	-	CASSYSGRGVETQYF	TGTGCCAGCAGTTACTCCGGCAGGGGCGTAGAGACCCAGTACTTC
TRBV29-1	-	TRBJ2-7	TRBD1	CSVEGRSGTGSYEQYF	TGCAGCGTCGAGGGGAGGTCCGGGACAGGGTCCTACGAGCAGTACTTC
TRBV5-1	-	TRBJ2-5	-	CASSLIDRKETQYF	TGCGCCAGCAGCTTGATCGACAGGAAAGAGACCCAGTACTTC
TRBV29-1	-	TRBJ2-7	-	CSVASSYEQYF	TGCAGCGTTGCCTCCTCCTACGAGCAGTACTTC
TRBV7-9	-	TRBJ2-2	-	CASSSTVIANTGELFF	TGTGCCAGCAGCTCGACAGTTATCGCGAACACCGGGGAGCTGTTTTTT
TRBV3-1/TRBV3-2	once	TRBJ1-1	-	CASSQVGGVAEAFF	TGTGCCAGCAGCCAAGTTGGGGGGGTGGCTGAAGCTTTCTTT
TRBV5-1	-	TRBJ1-1	-	CASSLWGGGTEAFF	TGCGCCAGCAGCTTGTGGGGCGGGGGCACTGAAGCTTTCTTT
TRBV5-4	-	TRBJ2-3	TRBD1	CASSLAGQGGSGTQYF	TGTGCCAGCAGCTTGGCGGGACAGGGGGGCAGTGGTACGCAGTATTTT
TRBV19	-	TRBJ1-1	TRBD1	CASSDGTGGRTEAFF	TGTGCCAGTAGCGACGGGACAGGGGGCCGCACTGAAGCTTTCTTT
TRBV24-1	-	TRBJ1-4	-	CATSAGHYTNEKLFF	TGTGCCACCAGTGCCGGACACTATACTAATGAAAAACTGTTTTTT
TRBV24-1	-	TRBJ1-6	TRBD1	CATRHLDRVEVTNSPLHF	TGTGCCACCCGACACCTCGACAGGGTGGAAGTGACGAATTCACCCCTCCACTTT
TRBV14	-	TRBJ2-1	TRBD2	CASSQASLAGDEQFF	TGTGCCAGCAGCCAAGCCTCCCTAGCGGGAGATGAGCAGTTCTTC
TRBV28	-	TRBJ2-1	-	CASSSSRTNRAANEQFF	TGTGCCAGCAGTTCCTCTAGGACTAATAGGGCGGCCAATGAGCAGTTCTTC
TRBV10-1	few	TRBJ1-5	-	CASSRGVNQPQHF	TGCGCCAGCAGTCGCGGTGTGAATCAGCCCCAGCATTTT
TRBV14	-	TRBJ1-1	-	CASSHAGSTEAFF	TGTGCCAGCAGCCATGCAGGGTCCACTGAAGCTTTCTTT
TRBV19	-	TRBJ1-1	-	CASSPFSGTAEFF	TGTGCCAGTAGTCCATTCTCAGGCACTGCAGAATTCTTT
TRBV7-9	few	TRBJ1-5	-	CASSFRGSNQPQHF	TGTGCCAGCAGCTTTAGGGGTAGCAATCAGCCCCAGCATTTT
TRBV5-8	-	TRBJ1-2	-	CASSVWTQWNYGYTF	TGTGCCAGCAGCGTATGGACACAATGGAACTATGGCTACACCTTC
TRBV6-1	-	TRBJ2-7	-	CASSDSSYEQYF	TGTGCCAGCAGTGACAGTTCCTACGAGCAGTACTTC
TRBV28	-	TRBJ1-6	-	CASSFQGLGSPLHF	TGTGCCAGCAGTTTCCAGGGTTTAGGTTCACCCCTCCACTTT
TRBV3-1/TRBV3-2	-	TRBJ1-3	TRBD1	CASSRDRVSSGNTIYF	TGTGCCAGCAGCCGAGACAGGGTGAGCTCTGGAAACACCATATATTTT
TRBV7-9	-	TRBJ1-1	TRBD1	CASSLTGGRWNTEAFF	TGTGCCAGCAGCCTAACAGGGGGACGTTGGAACACTGAAGCTTTCTTT
TRBV19	-	TRBJ1-1	TRBD1	CASSIGTGVLNTEAFF	TGTGCCAGTAGTATCGGGACAGGGGTCCTGAACACTGAAGCTTTCTTT
TRBV24-1	once	TRBJ2-3	TRBD1	CATSDLGTGTDTQYF	TGTGCCACCAGTGACCTAGGGACAGGCACAGATACGCAGTATTTT
TRBV18	-	TRBJ1-5	TRBD1	CASSPNTGGNNQPQHF	TGTGCCAGCTCACCAAACACAGGGGGTAACAATCAGCCCCAGCATTTT
TRBV28	few	TRBJ1-6	-	CASIRRASGYSPLHF	TGTGCCAGCATTAGACGTGCTTCGGGATACTCACCCCTCCACTTT
TRBV7-9	-	TRBJ1-1	-	CASSLAGQPNTEAFF	TGTGCCAGCAGCTTAGCAGGACAGCCGAACACTGAAGCTTTCTTT